Below are 21 T cell receptor delta chains sequenced from a single sample in a study of Vδ1+ human thymocytes. RNA was extracted from the cells and then reverse transcribed. Pooled V-gene forward primers with one constant-region reverse primer generated the CDR3 amplicons by multiplex PCR. TCRdb redid the clone calls on the multiplex PCR reads with CATT. The profile shows roughly 55,000 delta-chain clones, 15% to 20% of them singletons. Their target antigens are unknown. General observations from the study: Thymic TRG and TRD repertoires appeared highly polyclonal, with Gaussian CDR3 length distributions.

The sample taken for sequencing was Vdelta1+ gamma-delta thymocytes from the thymus. Indicated subset: FACS-sorted CD3+ TCRalphabeta- TCRVdelta1+ TCRVdelta2- thymocytes. These receptor sequences come from a boy under three years old who had congenital heart surgery.

The V gene is TRDV1, the J gene TRDJ1, with 10 bases aligning to TRDD3. J was trimmed by 0 bases and V by 0 bases; bases with no gene match: 10. The germline V gene has CDR1 TSWWSYY and CDR2 QGS. This CDR3 comprises 19 residues. The CDR3 DNA reads TGTGCTCTTGGGGAACTCCTCTACTGGGGGATCCCGTACACCGATAAACTCATCTTT. Translated, it gives CALGELLYWGIPYTDKLIF.

This clone has a handful of counts. This chain joins TRDV1 and TRDJ1; 10 bases fit TRDD3. Germline CDR1 TSWWSYY, CDR2 QGS. CDR3 length equals 20 residues. V shed 0 bases, J shed 0 bases, and the junction held 13 bases outside the gene matches. As DNA, the CDR3 is TGTGCTCTTGGGGAACTACCCTCTCACTGGGGGATCTCGTACACCGATAAACTCATCTTT. Encoded protein: CALGELPSHWGISYTDKLIF.

Note on this clone: Additional DNA sequences in this sample encode the identical CDR3. The rearrangement uses TRDV1 and TRDJ1; D is unclear. The CDR3 runs 13 residues. Trimming cost V 4 bases and J 0 bases, with 6 bases left between them. CDR1 TSWWSYY and CDR2 QGS come from the germline V gene. For the CDR3, the DNA is TGTGCTCTTGGGGGACCGTACACCGATAAACTCATCTTT. As protein: CALGGPYTDKLIF.

This chain joins TRDV1 and TRDJ1; 11 nucleotides agree with TRDD3. The CDR3 contains 20 residues. J lost 4 bases, V lost 2 bases, and 18 bases had no gene match. Germline lookup yields CDR1 TSWWSYY and CDR2 QGS. In DNA, the CDR3 is TGTGCTCTTGGGGAAACGTTCGCGGTACTGGGGGATATTGGTGGCGATAAACTCATCTTT. This translates into CALGETFAVLGDIGGDKLIF.

This chain connects TRDV1 to TRDJ1; the match to TRDD3 covers 8 bases. Trimming removed 4 bases from V and 1 base from J; junction bases left unmatched: 11. This CDR3 comprises 17 residues. Germline CDR1 TSWWSYY, CDR2 QGS. In DNA, the CDR3 is TGTGCTCTTGGGGCTCTATGCACTGGGGGCTTCACCGATAAACTCATCTTT. It specifies CALGALCTGGFTDKLIF.

This chain uses TRDV1 with TRDJ1; D is perhaps TRDD3 (5 bases). The germline V gene encodes CDR1 TSWWSYY and CDR2 QGS. V was trimmed by 0 bases and J by 0 bases, leaving 20 bases between them. The CDR3 consists of 19 residues. In nucleotides, the CDR3 is TGTGCTCTTGGGGAACTAGGGTGGCCCGTACTGGATTACACCGATAAACTCATCTTT. It translates to CALGELGWPVLDYTDKLIF.

This clone has only a few counts. V gene TRDV1 combines with J gene TRDJ1; a weak D match, TRDD2 (9 bases). Germline V lookup: CDR1 TSWWSYY, CDR2 QGS. This CDR3 is built from 21 residues. Trimming pared 4 bases from V and 1 base from J, leaving 31 bases between. CDR3 protein: CALGGPLPTHTGDTLTDKLIF. The CDR3, as DNA: TGTGCTCTTGGGGGACCCCTTCCTACCCATACTGGGGATACCCTCACCGATAAACTCATCTTT.

J is TRDJ1 and V is TRDV1, with 10 bases that match TRDD3. V lost 4 bases and J lost 0; bases outside the gene matches: 5. CDR1 is TSWWSYY, CDR2 QGS, per germline. The CDR3 loop spans 16 amino acids. The CDR3 spells CALGARTGGYTDKLIF. Written as DNA, the CDR3 is TGTGCTCTTGGGGCGCGCACTGGGGGATACACCGATAAACTCATCTTT.

The chain links TRDV1 to TRDJ1, with 8 bases matching TRDD3. The CDR3 spans 21 residues. J gave up 0 bases and V 3 bases, and 21 bases lay outside the gene matches. CDR1 and CDR2 (germline): TSWWSYY, QGS. The CDR3 DNA reads as TGTGCTCTTGGGGATCCCTTCCCACTTAGGGCGACTGGGGGTCACACCGATAAACTCATCTTT. It translates to CALGDPFPLRATGGHTDKLIF.

The chain links TRDV1 to TRDJ1, with TRDD3 as a possible D gene (6 bases). The CDR3 consists of 20 residues. Deletions cut 1 base from V and 0 bases from J, with 24 bases between. In germline, CDR1 is TSWWSYY, CDR2 QGS. In nucleotides, the CDR3 is TGTGCTCTTGGGGAACCGGTACATCCCCGCTGGGGCCTATACACCGATAAACTCATCTTT. Amino acid sequence: CALGEPVHPRWGLYTDKLIF.

This clone occurred a few times. The sample contains more than one DNA sequence encoding this CDR3. The gene calls are TRDV1 and TRDJ1; perhaps TRDD2 as D (5 bases). V gave up 2 bases and J gave up 2 bases, with 18 bases separating them. CDR1 is TSWWSYY and CDR2 is QGS in the germline V gene. The CDR3 is 17 residues long. CDR3 sequence: CALGESALRLGTDKLIF. Written as DNA, the CDR3 is TGTGCTCTTGGGGAATCAGCCCTACGGCTAGGGACCGATAAACTCATCTTT.

The chain recombines TRDV1 with TRDJ1; TRDD3 matches at 8 bases. This CDR3 has 18 residues. Germline CDR1 and CDR2: TSWWSYY and QGS. V shed 2 bases and J 4 bases; nucleotides not matched to a gene: 15. In nucleotides, the CDR3 is TGTGCTCTTGGGGAATACTCCGGGGATACTGAATGGATCGATAAACTCATCTTT. It codes for CALGEYSGDTEWIDKLIF.

This clone was detected only a few times. J is TRDJ1 and V is TRDV1; TRDD3 matches 10 bases. Trimming removed 5 bases from V and 1 base from J; junction bases left unmatched: 19. Per the germline V gene, CDR1 is TSWWSYY and CDR2 is QGS. This CDR3 has 20 residues. CDR3: CALGRRLPSVLGDGTDKLIF. The CDR3 region has the DNA TGTGCTCTTGGGAGACGCCTTCCTTCAGTACTGGGGGATGGCACCGATAAACTCATCTTT.

This clone was seen more than once but under ten times. This chain connects TRDV1 to TRDJ1; D is undetermined. The CDR3 runs 16 residues. Germline-derived CDR1 and CDR2 are TSWWSYY and QGS. With 2 bases removed from V and 0 bases from J, the gap between germline ends came to 13 bases. For the CDR3, the DNA is TGTGCTCTTGGGGAAATCAGGATCCTCTACACCGATAAACTCATCTTT. Translated, it gives CALGEIRILYTDKLIF.

The J gene is TRDJ1, the V gene TRDV1; D is uncertain. Looked up from germline, CDR1 is TSWWSYY and CDR2 is QGS. Trimming left V 4 bases short and J 0 bases short, with 12 bases between. The CDR3 length is 15 residues. CDR3 sequence reads: CALGARPAYTDKLIF. The CDR3 bases are TGTGCTCTTGGGGCACGACCTGCGTACACCGATAAACTCATCTTT.

The J gene is TRDJ1, the V gene TRDV2; D is undetermined. V lost 3 bases, J lost 8 bases, and 9 bases lay in between. Germline V gene sequence: CDR1 GEAIGNYY, CDR2 EKD. The CDR3 has 11 amino acids. CDR3 residues: CACDPPLKLIF. CDR3 nucleotides: TGTGCCTGTGACCCCCCTCTCAAACTCATCTTT.

This clone was counted only a few times. The chain uses TRDV1 and TRDJ1; 8 bases match TRDD3. This CDR3 spans 17 amino acids. Looked up from germline, CDR1 is TSWWSYY and CDR2 is QGS. The V segment lost 3 bases and the J segment 7 bases; nucleotides outside the gene matches: 16. Written as DNA, the CDR3 is TGTGCTCTTGGGGATAATACTGTTCGGGGGATAGATGGTAAACTCATCTTT. Protein: CALGDNTVRGIDGKLIF.

The chain links TRDV2 to TRDJ3, with 8 bases aligning to TRDD3. Germline assignment: CDR1 GEAIGNYY and CDR2 EKD. V trimming: 1 base; J trimming: 0 bases; junction bases outside the gene matches: 10. The CDR3 has 20 amino acids. The CDR3, as DNA: TGTGCCTGTGACACTGGGGGGTACTGGGGGCCCTCCTGGGACACCCGACAGATGTTTTTC. Its translation is CACDTGGYWGPSWDTRQMFF.

This clone was seen a handful of times. This chain connects TRDV1 to TRDJ1, with 8 bases lining up with TRDD3. The CDR3 is made up of 20 amino acids. The germline V gene has CDR1 TSWWSYY and CDR2 QGS. The trim removed 0 bases at V and 5 bases at J, leaving 20 bases unmatched. This CDR3 is CALGELEIASPTGGKDKLIF. Here the CDR3 DNA reads TGTGCTCTTGGGGAACTAGAAATTGCCTCTCCTACTGGGGGGAAAGATAAACTCATCTTT.

The chain links TRDV1 to TRDJ1, with TRDD3 identical over 9 bases. The trim removed 2 bases at V and 0 bases at J, leaving 22 bases unmatched. CDR1 is TSWWSYY and CDR2 is QGS in the germline V gene. There are 22 residues in the CDR3. CDR3 nucleotide sequence: TGTGCTCTTGGGGAATTCCCCCTCGCCCGGGGGATACAACCAATGTACACCGATAAACTCATCTTT. Translated: CALGEFPLARGIQPMYTDKLIF.

V gene TRDV1 combines with J gene TRDJ1; a weak D match, TRDD2 (9 bases). Looked up from germline, CDR1 is TSWWSYY and CDR2 is QGS. V was cut by 4 bases and J by 0 bases, with 54 bases left in between. The CDR3 runs to 29 residues. The CDR3 here is CALGGTGGLFPSYFVLGALLYTYTDKLIF. Written as DNA, the CDR3 is TGTGCTCTTGGGGGAACGGGGGGATTGTTCCCTTCCTACTTTGTACTGGGGGCTCTCCTCTATACTTACACCGATAAACTCATCTTT.